This T cell receptor beta chain was sequenced during a study of liver allograft versus peripheral blood T cells. Study-wide context: Peripheral blood of the recipients supplied T cell receptor repertoires that were compared with those in transplanted livers.

TCRdb used MiXCR to reprocess the reads, holding one entry per CDR3 protein. The profile shows 8,500 to 14,000 distinct CDR3 sequences, 20% to 25% of them singletons. By sample fraction, this clonotype is medium-sized. This TCR was recovered from a human patient who had a liver transplant. Among the T cells, some may be from the graft donor.

CDR3 protein: CASSSRLSGANVLTF. CDR3 DNA sequence: TGTGCCAGCAGTTCTAGGCTCTCTGGGGCCAACGTCCTGACTTTC. This sequence joins TRBV27 and TRBJ2-6; D call uncertain. Germline V gene data show CDR1 as MNHEY and CDR2 as SMNVEV (reference sequence). This CDR3 is 15 amino acids long. The germline V and J ends were trimmed by 4 bases and 0 bases, with 7 bases remaining between them.